Listed here are 16 T cell receptor beta chains from one sample, sequenced in a study of cytomegalovirus exposure and HLA in healthy donors. The PCR ran on 60 Vbeta and 13 Jbeta primers. This table comes from immunoSEQ multiplex PCR, and its TCRdb copy is limited to in-frame clones, with some not included. The repertoire includes some 130,000 clones, approximately 80% of them detected once, and around 2.2% sits in the top ten. Sequencing was done on a sample of PBMCs. Receptors originate from a man under 40 in good health and CMV-seronegative.

This chain uses TRBV7-6 with TRBJ2-5, with D possibly TRBD2 on 5 matching bases. Gene TRBJ2-7 matches the end of the DNA better, so the J call may be wrong. The length of the CDR3 is 14 residues. Germline lookup yields CDR1 SGHVS and CDR2 FNYEAQ. DNA of the CDR3: TGTGCCAGCAGCTTTTTGGGGAGCTCCTACGAGCAGTACTTC. The encoded protein is CASSFLGSSYEQYF.

This chain uses TRBV13 with TRBJ2-3; D possibly corresponds to TRBD2 (5 bases). The CDR3 runs to 15 residues. The germline CDR1 and CDR2 sequences are PRHDT and FYEKMQ (reference sequence). Trimming cost V 5 bases and J 6 bases, with 18 bases left between them. CDR3 sequence reads: CASSQPQTMGDTQYF. CDR3 bases: TGTGCCAGCAGCCAACCTCAGACTATGGGGGATACGCAGTATTTT.

The V and J genes are TRBV19 and TRBJ2-5; maybe TRBD1 (5 bases). The J call may not be correct, given that the DNA end is closer to TRBJ2-7. The CDR3 contains 15 residues. Per germline, CDR1 LNHDA and CDR2 SQIVND (reference sequence). The CDR3 sequence: CASSIVVGQTYEQYF. The CDR3 coding sequence is TGTGCCAGTAGTATAGTAGTCGGACAAACCTACGAGCAGTACTTC.

The chain recombines TRBV5-4 with TRBJ2-1; D is possibly TRBD2 (5 bases). V was shortened by 10 bases and J by 7 bases, with 15 bases between the two germline ends. This CDR3 region has 12 residues. CDR1 is SGHNT, CDR2 YYREEE, per germline (reference sequence). The CDR3: CAARGSSNEQFF. In nucleotides, the CDR3 is TGTGCCGCCCGGGGTAGTTCGAATGAGCAGTTCTTC.

The chain joins TRBV5-6 to TRBJ2-6; TRBD2 agrees at 9 bases. The CDR3 contains 18 residues. The V and J ends lost 2 bases and 2 bases, in that order; junction bases with no gene match: 8. The germline V gene encodes CDR1 SGHDT and CDR2 YYEEEE. The CDR3 DNA reads TGTGCCAGCAGCTTTCGGACTAGCGCTCCTCCTGGGGCCAACGTCCTGACTTTC. Translation: CASSFRTSAPPGANVLTF.

V gene TRBV6-5 combines with J gene TRBJ1-2; D unclear. V was cut by 7 bases and J by 5 bases, with 11 bases left in between. Germline V gene data show CDR1 as MNHEY and CDR2 as SVGAGI. The CDR3 spans 12 residues. CDR3 nucleotides: TGTGCCAGCAAACCCACCGGGTATGGCTACACCTTC. Translated, it gives CASKPTGYGYTF.

CDR3 loop: CASSQDSPSYNEQFF. CDR3 DNA sequence: TGTGCCAGCAGCCAGGACAGCCCCTCCTACAATGAGCAGTTCTTC. This chain joins TRBV5-4 and TRBJ2-1; D might be TRBD1 (6 bases). CDR3 length equals 15 residues. Looked up from germline, CDR1 is SGHNT and CDR2 is YYREEE (reference sequence). The germline V and J ends were trimmed by 4 bases and 0 bases, with 11 bases remaining between them.

This clone has only a few counts. The chain combines TRBV10-2 with TRBJ2-3; the D gene is possibly TRBD1 (5 bases). The CDR3 length is 14 residues. CDR1 is WSHSY and CDR2 is SAAADI in the germline V gene. V lost 8 bases and J 2 bases, leaving 14 bases between the germline ends. The CDR3 region has the DNA TGCGCCAGCGGCCTGGGGCCCACCACAGATACGCAGTATTTT. Translating it yields CASGLGPTTDTQYF.

The chain links TRBV5-8 to TRBJ2-2; TRBD1 might be the D (5 bases). This CDR3 has 15 amino acids. Trimming cost V 0 bases and J 6 bases, with 12 bases left between them. The germline V gene has CDR1 SGHTS and CDR2 YDEGEE. The CDR3 reads CASSLDWEGAGELFF. CDR3 DNA: TGTGCCAGCAGCTTGGACTGGGAAGGGGCCGGGGAGCTGTTTTTT. Together with reference TRBV5-8 and TRBJ2-2, the CDR3 gives the full variable domain: EAGVTQSPTHLIKTRGQQATLRCSPISGHTSVYWYQQALGLGLQFLLWYDEGEERNRGNFPPRFSGRQFPNYSSELNVNALELEDSALYLCASSLDWEGAGELFFGEGSRLTVL.

V usage is TRBV7-9 and J usage is TRBJ2-7; 8 nucleotides agree with TRBD1. This CDR3 has 15 residues. With V trimmed by 2 bases and J by 6 bases, 9 bases remained unmatched. Germline V gives CDR1 SEHNR, CDR2 FQNEAQ (reference sequence). In nucleotides, the CDR3 is TGTGCCAGCAGCTTATCGGAGACAGGGGCCTCCGAGCAGTACTTC. This encodes CASSLSETGASEQYF.

This chain connects TRBV5-1 to TRBJ2-1; perhaps TRBD2 as D (5 bases). Trimming pared 0 bases from V and 4 bases from J, leaving 14 bases between. The CDR3 runs to 16 residues. Germline V gene lookup returns CDR1 SGHRS and CDR2 YFSETQ. The CDR3 nucleotides read TGCGCCAGCAGCTTGGGGCCGAGCGGAGATTACAATGAGCAGTTCTTC. The encoded protein is CASSLGPSGDYNEQFF.

The chain has TRBV6-5 and TRBJ1-2; perhaps TRBD1 as D (5 bases). Germline values: CDR1 MNHEY, CDR2 SVGAGI. CDR3 length: 13 amino acids. Trimming shortened V by 2 bases and J by 3 bases, and 7 bases separated the two germline ends. CDR3: CASSYGTYYGYTF. CDR3 nucleotide sequence: TGTGCCAGCAGTTACGGGACTTACTATGGCTACACCTTC.

The rearrangement links TRBV11-3 to TRBJ1-3; D is possibly TRBD1 (6 bases). V lost 3 bases to trimming and J lost 4 bases, with 7 bases between them. CDR3 size: 13 residues. Germline CDR1 is SGHNT and CDR2 is YENEEA. CDR3 residues: CASSLQGGNTIYF. CDR3 sequence (DNA): TGTGCCAGCAGCTTGCAGGGGGGAAACACCATATATTTT. Full variable domain (outside the CDR3, taken from reference TRBV11-3 and TRBJ1-3): EAGVVQSPRYKIIEKKQPVAFWCNPISGHNTLYWYLQNLGQGPELLIRYENEEAVDDSQLPKDRFSAERLKGVDSTLKIQPAELGDSAVYLCASSLQGGNTIYFGEGSWLTVV.

V gene TRBV5-1 combines with J gene TRBJ1-2, with TRBD1 matching 8 bases. The CDR3 contains 15 residues. Unmatched junction bases numbered 7, after V lost 1 base and J lost 5 bases. Germline values: CDR1 SGHRS, CDR2 YFSETQ. The CDR3 protein is CASSLMTGAGYGYTF. The CDR3 nucleotides read TGCGCCAGCAGCTTGATGACAGGGGCCGGGTATGGCTACACCTTC.

This clone is a singleton in its sample. The V gene is TRBV11-2, the J gene TRBJ1-1; TRBD1 matches at 8 bases. Germline-derived CDR1 and CDR2 are SGHAT and FQNNGV. CDR3 length: 18 residues. J lost 1 base, V lost 5 bases, and 15 bases had no gene match. This CDR3 is CASSPGGLLRGRNTEAFF. The CDR3 DNA reads TGTGCCAGCAGCCCAGGGGGCCTTCTTCGTGGGAGGAACACTGAAGCTTTCTTT.

The chain uses TRBV19 and TRBJ2-2; 11 bases fit TRBD1. Germline lookup yields CDR1 LNHDA and CDR2 SQIVND (reference sequence). This CDR3 contains 17 residues. Germline trimming cut 4 bases from V and 4 bases from J; bases unmatched to any gene: 8. CDR3 region: CASSTRDRGNSTGELFF. CDR3 sequence (DNA): TGTGCCAGTAGTACTCGGGACAGGGGGAACTCCACCGGGGAGCTGTTTTTT.